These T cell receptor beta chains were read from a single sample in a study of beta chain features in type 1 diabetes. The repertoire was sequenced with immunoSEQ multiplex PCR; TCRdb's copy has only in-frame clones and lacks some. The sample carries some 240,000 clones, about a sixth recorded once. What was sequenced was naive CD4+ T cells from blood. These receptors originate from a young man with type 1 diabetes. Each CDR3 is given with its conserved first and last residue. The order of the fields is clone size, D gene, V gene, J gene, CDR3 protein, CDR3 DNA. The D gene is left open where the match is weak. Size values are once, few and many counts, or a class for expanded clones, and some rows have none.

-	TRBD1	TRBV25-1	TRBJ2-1	CASSRGRDRVNEQFF	TGTGCCAGCAGTAGGGGACGGGACAGGGTGAATGAGCAGTTCTTC
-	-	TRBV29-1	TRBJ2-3	CSVDLQAERRDTQYF	TGCAGCGTTGATCTCCAGGCCGAACGCAGGGATACGCAGTATTTT
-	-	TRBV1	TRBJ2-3	CTSSLGQDDTDTQYF	TGCACCAGCAGCCTAGGACAGGACGACACAGATACGCAGTATTTT
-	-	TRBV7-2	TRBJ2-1	CASSQTDEQFF	TGTGCCAGCAGCCAGACCGATGAGCAGTTCTTC
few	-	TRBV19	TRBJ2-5	CASRRAAQETQYF	TGTGCCAGTAGAAGGGCAGCTCAAGAGACCCAGTACTTC
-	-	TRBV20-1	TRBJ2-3	CSLLLRNTQYF	TGCAGTCTTCTCCTAAGGAATACGCAGTATTTT
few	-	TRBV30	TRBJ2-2	CAWTKVAITGELFF	TGTGCCTGGACCAAGGTGGCGATCACCGGGGAGCTGTTTTTT
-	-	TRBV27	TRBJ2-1	CASSLTTSSYNEQFF	TGTGCCAGCAGTTTAACTACCAGCTCCTACAATGAGCAGTTCTTC
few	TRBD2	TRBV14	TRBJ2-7	CASSPTSGTYEQYF	TGTGCCAGCAGCCCGACTAGCGGGACCTACGAGCAGTACTTC
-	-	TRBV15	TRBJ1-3	CATSREAYSGNTIYF	TGTGCCACCAGCAGAGAGGCTTACTCTGGAAACACCATATATTTT
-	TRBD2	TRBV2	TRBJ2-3	CASGGLAVTDTQYF	TGTGCCAGCGGGGGACTAGCGGTCACAGATACGCAGTATTTT
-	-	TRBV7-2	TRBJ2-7	CASRPTMGEQYF	TGTGCCAGCCGCCCGACAATGGGGGAGCAGTACTTC
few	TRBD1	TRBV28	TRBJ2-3	CASSPGGAGTDTQYF	TGTGCCAGCAGCCCAGGGGGCGCAGGCACAGATACGCAGTATTTT
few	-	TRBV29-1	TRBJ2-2	CSVGALNTGELFF	TGCAGCGTTGGTGCGTTGAACACCGGGGAGCTGTTTTTT
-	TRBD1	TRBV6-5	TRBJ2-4	CASSGQGTKNIQYF	TGTGCCAGCAGCGGACAGGGGACCAAAAACATTCAGTACTTC
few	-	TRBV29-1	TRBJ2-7	CSGGAGNPYEQYF	TGCAGCGGCGGTGCAGGGAACCCCTACGAGCAGTACTTC
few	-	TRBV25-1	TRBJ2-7	CASRRVWEQYF	TGTGCCTCCAGAAGGGTTTGGGAGCAGTACTTC
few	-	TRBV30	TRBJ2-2	CAQNRGYTGELFF	TGTGCCCAGAACCGAGGTTACACCGGGGAGCTGTTTTTT